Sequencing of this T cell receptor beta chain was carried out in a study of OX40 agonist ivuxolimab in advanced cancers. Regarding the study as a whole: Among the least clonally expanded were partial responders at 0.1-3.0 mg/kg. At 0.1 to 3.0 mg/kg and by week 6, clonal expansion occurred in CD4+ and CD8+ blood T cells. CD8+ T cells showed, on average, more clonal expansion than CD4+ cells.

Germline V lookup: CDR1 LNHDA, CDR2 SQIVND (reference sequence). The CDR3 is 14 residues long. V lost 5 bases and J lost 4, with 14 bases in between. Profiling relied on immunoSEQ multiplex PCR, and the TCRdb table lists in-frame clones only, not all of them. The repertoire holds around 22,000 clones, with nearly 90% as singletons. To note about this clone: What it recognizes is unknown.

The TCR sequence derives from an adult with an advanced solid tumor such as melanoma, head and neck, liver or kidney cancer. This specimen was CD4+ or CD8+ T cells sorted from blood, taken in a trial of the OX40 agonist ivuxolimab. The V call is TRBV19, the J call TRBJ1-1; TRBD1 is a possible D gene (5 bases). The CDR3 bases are TGTGCCAGTAGTCTAACCTCGGGGGGCACTGAAGCTTTCTTT. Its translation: CASSLTSGGTEAFF.